These 6 T cell receptor beta chains were all obtained from the same sample, sequenced in a study of T cells expressing NK-cell markers. TCRdb reworked the 5' RACE reads into one entry per CDR3 protein, no DNA. The sample's table shows approximately 550,000 distinct CDR3 sequences. Sequencing used blood T cells: a sorted CD56 or NKG2C T cell subset, CD4+ or CD8+ T cells, or bulk PBMC T cells (not recorded which). These receptors came from a man aged 18 to 30 in good health.

V is TRBV12-3 or TRBV12-4 and J is TRBJ2-7. This CDR3 is built from 15 residues. CDR3 region: CASRLSGSKGYEQYF.

This chain connects TRBV29-1 to TRBJ2-1; lacking DNA, the TRBD2 call made by TCRdb goes unchecked. The CDR3 has 17 amino acids. In germline, CDR1 is SQVTM, CDR2 ANQGSEA. The CDR3 protein is CSVEGARRREYRNEQFF.

This chain connects TRBV4-1 to TRBJ2-1; without DNA, the TCRdb call of TRBD2 cannot be checked. The germline CDR1 and CDR2 sequences are MGHRA and YSYEKL. CDR3 size: 16 residues. The CDR3 loop is CASSRISGSSYNEQFF.

This chain joins TRBV7-6 and TRBJ2-1; TCRdb names TRBD1, which stays unverified in the absence of DNA. In germline, CDR1 is SGHVS, CDR2 FNYEAQ. The CDR3 length is 15 residues. The CDR3 sequence is CASSPGQGASAEQFF.

This chain uses TRBV7-2 with TRBJ2-7; TCRdb's D call of TRBD2 is untestable without DNA. The CDR3 consists of 18 residues. The germline V gene has CDR1 SGHTA and CDR2 FQGNSA. CDR3 sequence: CASSWRGSSSGGSYEQYF. Full variable domain (remainder filled in from reference TRBV7-2 and TRBJ2-7): GAGVSQSPSNKVTEKGKDVELRCDPISGHTALYWYRQSLGQGLEFLIYFQGNSAPDKSGLPSDRFSAERTGGSVSTLTIQRTQQEDSAVYLCASSWRGSSSGGSYEQYFGPGTRLTVT.

The chain employs TRBV3-1 and TRBJ1-5. Germline values: CDR1 LGHDT, CDR2 YNNKEL (reference sequence). The CDR3 loop spans 17 amino acids. The CDR3 loop reads CASSQGLRSGGNQPQHF.